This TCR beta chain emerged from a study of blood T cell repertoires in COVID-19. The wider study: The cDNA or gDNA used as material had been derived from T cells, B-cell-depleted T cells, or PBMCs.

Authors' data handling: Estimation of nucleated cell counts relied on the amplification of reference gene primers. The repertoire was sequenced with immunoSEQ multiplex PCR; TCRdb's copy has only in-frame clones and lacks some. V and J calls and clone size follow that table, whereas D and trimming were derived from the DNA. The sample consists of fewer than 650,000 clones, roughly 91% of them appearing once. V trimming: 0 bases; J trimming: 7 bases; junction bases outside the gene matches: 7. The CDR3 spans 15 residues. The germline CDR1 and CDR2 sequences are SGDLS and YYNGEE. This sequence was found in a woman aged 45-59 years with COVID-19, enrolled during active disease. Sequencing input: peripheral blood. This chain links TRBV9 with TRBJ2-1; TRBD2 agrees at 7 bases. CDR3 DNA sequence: TGTGCCAGCAGCGTAGGCGGGGGTTATGGGAATGAGCAGTTCTTC. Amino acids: CASSVGGGYGNEQFF.